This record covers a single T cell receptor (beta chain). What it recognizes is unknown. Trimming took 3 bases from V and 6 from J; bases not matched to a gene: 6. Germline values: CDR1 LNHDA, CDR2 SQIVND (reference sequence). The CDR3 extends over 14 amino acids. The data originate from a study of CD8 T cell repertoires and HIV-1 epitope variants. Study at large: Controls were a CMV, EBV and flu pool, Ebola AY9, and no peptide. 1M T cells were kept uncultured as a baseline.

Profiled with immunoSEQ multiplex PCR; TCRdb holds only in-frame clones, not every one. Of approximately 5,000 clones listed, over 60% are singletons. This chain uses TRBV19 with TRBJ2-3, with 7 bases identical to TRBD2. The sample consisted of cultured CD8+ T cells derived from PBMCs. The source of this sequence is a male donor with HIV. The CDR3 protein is CASSMAGVEDTQYF. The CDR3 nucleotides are TGTGCCAGTAGTATGGCGGGAGTGGAGGATACGCAGTATTTT. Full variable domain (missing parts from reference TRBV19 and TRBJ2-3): DGGITQSPKYLFRKEGQNVTLSCEQNLNHDAMYWYRQDPGQGLRLIYYSQIVNDFQKGDIAEGYSVSREKKESFPLTVTSAQKNPTAFYLCASSMAGVEDTQYFGPGTRLTVL.